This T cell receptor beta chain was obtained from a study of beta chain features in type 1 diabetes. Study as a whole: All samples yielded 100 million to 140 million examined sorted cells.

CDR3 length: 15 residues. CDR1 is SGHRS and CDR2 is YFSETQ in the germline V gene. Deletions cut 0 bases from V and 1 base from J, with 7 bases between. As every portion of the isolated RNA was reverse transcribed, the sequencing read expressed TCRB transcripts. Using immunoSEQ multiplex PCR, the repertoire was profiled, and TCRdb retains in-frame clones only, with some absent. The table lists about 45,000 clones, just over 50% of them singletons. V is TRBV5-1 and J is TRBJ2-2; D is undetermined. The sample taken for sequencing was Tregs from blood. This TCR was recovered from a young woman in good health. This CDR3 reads CASSLAGENTGELFF. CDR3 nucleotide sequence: TGCGCCAGCAGCTTGGCCGGAGAGAACACCGGGGAGCTGTTTTTT. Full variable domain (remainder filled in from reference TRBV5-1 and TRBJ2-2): KAGVTQTPRYLIKTRGQQVTLSCSPISGHRSVSWYQQTPGQGLQFLFEYFSETQRNKGNFPGRFSGRQFSNSRSEMNVSTLELGDSALYLCASSLAGENTGELFFGEGSRLTVL.